These 30 T cell receptor beta chains were sequenced from one sample in a study of cytomegalovirus exposure and HLA in healthy donors. PCR was performed using 60 Vbeta and 13 Jbeta primers. Method: immunoSEQ multiplex PCR; TCRdb's copy keeps in-frame clones and lacks some. The table lists roughly 100,000 clones, around 76% of them singletons. The sample consisted of PBMCs. The receptor source for this set is a woman aged 45-65 years in good health and CMV-seropositive.

V and J are TRBV9 and TRBJ1-1; D gene unclear. V lost 2 bases and J lost 1, with 9 bases in between. CDR3 length: 14 amino acids. CDR1 is SGDLS, CDR2 YYNGEE, per germline. The CDR3 region has the DNA TGTGCCAGCAGCGTCGCCGGAGGGAACACTGAAGCTTTCTTT. This codes for CASSVAGGNTEAFF.

The chain joins TRBV27 to TRBJ2-7, with TRBD1 matching 7 bases. The CDR3 is made up of 14 amino acids. V was pared by 6 bases and J by 0 bases, with 5 bases of the junction left unmatched. In germline, CDR1 is MNHEY, CDR2 SMNVEV (reference sequence). The CDR3 sequence is CASSVTGSSYEQYF. The CDR3 region has the DNA TGTGCCAGCAGCGTGACAGGGAGCTCCTACGAGCAGTACTTC.

This chain's CDR3 is CASRGERSDTDTQYF. CDR3 in DNA: TGTGCCTCGCGGGGTGAGCGGAGCGACACAGATACGCAGTATTTT. The chain employs TRBV10-3 and TRBJ2-3; a possible D gene is TRBD2 (6 bases). The CDR3 spans 15 residues. The germline CDR1 and CDR2 sequences are ENHRY and SYGVKD. Trimming removed 11 bases from V and 2 bases from J, with 20 bases in between.

The chain couples TRBV30 to TRBJ2-5; perhaps TRBD1 as D (6 bases). The closer fit of TRBJ2-7 to the DNA end suggests the J call may be wrong. The CDR3 contains 13 residues. Germline CDR1 is GTSNPN and CDR2 is SVGIG (reference sequence). The CDR3 here is CAWSGGRIREQYF. DNA for the CDR3: TGTGCCTGGAGTGGGGGGCGTATCCGCGAGCAGTACTTC.

The rearrangement joins TRBV6-6 to TRBJ1-5; 7 positions match TRBD1. Looked up from germline, CDR1 is MNHNY and CDR2 is SVGAGI (reference sequence). The trim removed 2 bases at V and 3 bases at J, leaving 4 bases unmatched. The CDR3 has 15 residues. The CDR3 region has the DNA TGTGCCAGCAGTTACGAGCAGGGGGACAATCAGCCCCAGCATTTT. This codes for CASSYEQGDNQPQHF.

The chain recombines TRBV5-1 with TRBJ2-7, with D maybe TRBD2 (8 bases). The CDR3 loop spans 15 amino acids. The V end was cut by 1 base, the J end by 6 bases, with 17 bases between. The germline gives CDR1 SGHRS, CDR2 YFSETQ. CDR3 sequence reads: CASSLSGLGGAEQYF. In DNA, the CDR3 is TGCGCCAGCAGCTTGTCGGGACTAGGGGGCGCCGAGCAGTACTTC.

The chain carries TRBV9 and TRBJ2-5; 7 bases align to TRBD1. With 4 bases clipped from V and 4 bases from J, the junction kept 10 bases outside the gene matches. The germline V gene has CDR1 SGDLS and CDR2 YYNGEE. The CDR3 loop spans 15 amino acids. The CDR3 sequence is CASSPETGSAETQYF. The CDR3 coding sequence is TGTGCCAGCAGCCCCGAGACAGGGAGTGCAGAGACCCAGTACTTC.

This rearrangement joins TRBV13 to TRBJ1-1, with TRBD1 as a possible D gene (5 bases). The V end was cut by 4 bases, the J end by 5 bases, with 14 bases between. Per germline, CDR1 PRHDT and CDR2 FYEKMQ (reference sequence). This CDR3 contains 14 residues. DNA of the CDR3: TGTGCCAGCAGCTCCGGGGGGGAGAGGACTGAAGCTTTCTTT. This translates into CASSSGGERTEAFF.

In this sample, this clone turned up a few times. The rearrangement joins TRBV5-6 to TRBJ1-1, with TRBD1 matching 8 bases. Per the germline V gene, CDR1 is SGHDT and CDR2 is YYEEEE. This CDR3 is 17 amino acids long. V lost 4 bases, J lost 1 base, and 12 bases stayed unmatched. In DNA form, the CDR3 reads TGTGCCAGCAGCCTTAGGACAGGGAATGGAAGGAACACTGAAGCTTTCTTT. It yields the protein CASSLRTGNGRNTEAFF.

As DNA, the CDR3 is TGCGCCAGCAGCCGATCAAAGGGACAGACTGAAAAACTGTTTTTT. Its protein is CASSRSKGQTEKLFF. The chain recombines TRBV4-3 with TRBJ1-4; 7 nucleotides match TRBD1. This CDR3 spans 15 amino acids. V was pared by 4 bases and J by 7 bases, with 9 bases of the junction left unmatched. CDR1 and CDR2 from the germline V gene are LGHNA and YSLEER.

The chain joins TRBV6-6 to TRBJ1-1, with 8 bases identical to TRBD1. There are 14 residues in the CDR3. CDR1 is MNHNY, CDR2 SVGAGI, per germline (reference sequence). Germline trimming cut 7 bases from V and 2 bases from J; bases unmatched to any gene: 6. CDR3 protein: CASKGQGENTEAFF. CDR3 in DNA: TGTGCCAGCAAAGGACAGGGAGAAAACACTGAAGCTTTCTTT.

V usage is TRBV7-6 and J usage is TRBJ1-6, with D possibly matching TRBD1 (5 bases). This CDR3 has 16 amino acids. Trimming stripped 4 bases from V and 10 bases from J, with 20 bases between. The V gene's germline CDR1 is SGHVS and CDR2 FNYEAQ. The CDR3 here is CASSSNRVGKGSPLHF. The CDR3 nucleotides read TGTGCCAGCAGCTCCAATCGGGTAGGGAAGGGGTCACCCCTCCACTTT.

Regarding this clone: This sample includes further DNA sequences coding for the same CDR3. The rearrangement joins TRBV7-9 to TRBJ1-5; D may be TRBD1 (6 bases). Per the germline V gene, CDR1 is SEHNR and CDR2 is FQNEAQ (reference sequence). The CDR3 contains 14 residues. Trimming pared 10 bases from V and 2 bases from J, leaving 15 bases between. CDR3: CATDIRGGNQPQHF. DNA for the CDR3: TGTGCCACTGATATCAGGGGAGGCAATCAGCCCCAGCATTTT.

The chain links TRBV4-1 to TRBJ2-7; a possible D gene is TRBD1 (6 bases). V lost 1 base and J lost 0, with 10 bases in between. The CDR3 is made up of 15 amino acids. Per the germline V gene, CDR1 is MGHRA and CDR2 is YSYEKL. The CDR3 DNA sequence: TGCGCCAGCAGCCAAGTTTCGGACAGCTCCTACGAGCAGTACTTC. It codes for CASSQVSDSSYEQYF.

The sample holds one count of this clone. DNA for the CDR3: TGTGCCAGTAGTATAGGACAAGTAGACACTGAAGCTTTCTTT. Translated: CASSIGQVDTEAFF. J is TRBJ1-1 and V is TRBV19; D is ambiguous. The CDR3 is 14 residues long. Trimming left V 1 base short and J 3 bases short, with 9 bases between. Per the germline V gene, CDR1 is LNHDA and CDR2 is SQIVND (reference sequence).

CDR3 region: CASSRSVGRGHGYTF. The DNA of the CDR3 is TGTGCCAGCAGCCGTAGCGTAGGCAGGGGGCATGGCTACACCTTC. This sequence joins TRBV7-2 and TRBJ1-2, with 8 bases aligning to TRBD1. The ends lost 5 bases at V and 6 bases at J; junction bases unmatched: 11. The CDR3 sequence is 15 residues long. The germline V gene has CDR1 SGHTA and CDR2 FQGNSA.

The chain has TRBV7-3 and TRBJ1-2, with 7 bases identical to TRBD1. The trim removed 2 bases at V and 2 bases at J, leaving 5 bases unmatched. This CDR3 is 15 amino acids long. Germline-derived CDR1 and CDR2 are SGHTA and FQGTGA. CDR3 sequence reads: CASSLSGQNNYGYTF. CDR3 DNA sequence: TGTGCCAGCAGCTTATCGGGACAGAACAACTATGGCTACACCTTC.

This sequence joins TRBV5-1 and TRBJ2-2; D perhaps matches TRBD2 (5 bases). The V gene lost 2 bases and the J gene lost 6 bases, with 11 bases spanning the gap. CDR1 is SGHRS, CDR2 YFSETQ, per germline. The CDR3 sequence is 14 residues long. The CDR3 reads CASSLLVSAGELFF. The CDR3 DNA follows: TGCGCCAGCAGCTTACTAGTTTCGGCCGGGGAGCTGTTTTTT.

The chain uses TRBV5-1 and TRBJ1-1; TRBD1 is a possible D gene (5 bases). The ends were cut back, 4 bases at V and 8 bases at J, with 18 bases in the middle. Germline lookup yields CDR1 SGHRS and CDR2 YFSETQ. CDR3 length: 14 residues. The CDR3 here is CASSLETGTSEAFF. CDR3 in DNA: TGCGCCAGCAGCCTTGAGACCGGGACTTCCGAAGCTTTCTTT.

This clone came up once. The chain carries TRBV5-1 and TRBJ1-3, with D uncertain. The germline V gene has CDR1 SGHRS and CDR2 YFSETQ. Trimming removed 4 bases at V and 0 bases at J, with 14 bases between. The CDR3 has 16 amino acids. CDR3: CASSPIATSSGNTIYF. Here the CDR3 DNA reads TGCGCCAGCAGCCCCATCGCCACTAGCTCTGGAAACACCATATATTTT.

This sequence joins TRBV29-1 and TRBJ2-5; D possibly corresponds to TRBD2 (6 bases). V lost 0 bases to trimming and J lost 11 bases, with 19 bases between them. Germline assignment: CDR1 SQVTM and CDR2 ANQGSEA. The CDR3 length is 14 residues. CDR3 sequence reads: CSVEDLRGLGEQYF. CDR3 sequence (DNA): TGCAGCGTTGAAGATCTTAGGGGACTGGGAGAGCAGTACTTC.

As concerns this clone: One end of the junction is discordant with germline, which a read error may explain. As DNA, the CDR3 is TGTGCTAGCAGCTCTAAAGTAGGACTCGGGGGGATGATCAATGAGCAGTTCTTC. Protein: CASSSKVGLGGMINEQFF. The chain is built from TRBV7-7 and TRBJ2-1; 7 nucleotides match TRBD2. The CDR3 spans 18 residues. Germline CDR1 SSHAT, CDR2 FNYEAQ (reference sequence).

V usage is TRBV5-1 and J usage is TRBJ2-3; 10 bases align to TRBD2. V lost 1 base to trimming and J lost 4 bases; unmatched junction nucleotides: 0. From germline, CDR1 is SGHRS and CDR2 YFSETQ. The CDR3 spans 14 residues. The CDR3 DNA reads TGCGCCAGCAGCTTGAGCGGGGGGGCAGATACGCAGTATTTT. It encodes CASSLSGGADTQYF.

The chain has TRBV6-5 and TRBJ2-2, with D unresolved. From germline, CDR1 is MNHEY and CDR2 SVGAGI. The CDR3 length is 12 residues. The V gene lost 7 bases and the J gene lost 4 bases, with 7 bases spanning the gap. This chain's CDR3 is CASKAGTGELFF. The CDR3 DNA reads as TGTGCCAGCAAGGCAGGCACCGGGGAGCTGTTTTTT.

The chain carries TRBV28 and TRBJ2-5, with TRBD2 matching over 8 bases. The assigned J gene may be wrong: the sequence end matches TRBJ2-7 better. The CDR3 is made up of 15 amino acids. Germline lookup yields CDR1 MDHEN and CDR2 SYDVKM. CDR3 in DNA: TGTGCCAGCAGCCCGGGGGGGCAGGGATTCTACGAGCAGTACTTC. This gives the protein CASSPGGQGFYEQYF.

The rearrangement uses TRBV29-1 and TRBJ2-1; 8 bases match TRBD2. Germline trimming cut 7 bases from V and 5 bases from J; bases unmatched to any gene: 10. CDR3 length: 14 amino acids. From germline, CDR1 is SQVTM and CDR2 ANQGSEA. Here the CDR3 DNA reads TGCAGCGCCGAGATCCAGCGGGGGAACAATGAGCAGTTCTTC. This gives the protein CSAEIQRGNNEQFF.

V and J are TRBV28 and TRBJ1-5; D is perhaps TRBD1 (5 bases). Germline loops: CDR1 MDHEN, CDR2 SYDVKM. This CDR3 is built from 15 residues. Trimming took off 1 base at V and 1 base at J, with 8 bases between the two ends. The CDR3 bases are TGTGCCAGCAGTTTATTTCAGGGCAGCAATCAGCCCCAGCATTTT. Its translation is CASSLFQGSNQPQHF.

This chain connects TRBV30 to TRBJ1-1, with 8 bases lining up with TRBD1. Germline-derived CDR1 and CDR2 are GTSNPN and SVGIG (reference sequence). V lost 2 bases to trimming and J lost 1 base; unmatched junction nucleotides: 12. The CDR3 is made up of 17 amino acids. The DNA of the CDR3 is TGTGCCTGGAGTCTCCGGACAGGGATAACCAGGAACACTGAAGCTTTCTTT. Its protein is CAWSLRTGITRNTEAFF.

This chain links TRBV5-1 with TRBJ2-1, with 11 positions matching TRBD2. CDR3 length: 15 residues. The germline V gene encodes CDR1 SGHRS and CDR2 YFSETQ. V dropped 4 bases and J dropped 4; count of bases not matched to a gene: 4. The CDR3 nucleotides read TGCGCCAGCAGCCCAAGGACTAGCGGGTACAATGAGCAGTTCTTC. Its protein is CASSPRTSGYNEQFF.

CDR3 sequence: CAWSVLSREEYF. CDR3 nucleotide sequence: TGTGCCTGGAGTGTACTTTCGAGGGAAGAGTACTTC. V and J are TRBV30 and TRBJ2-7; tentatively, D is TRBD2 (5 bases). Germline CDR1 is GTSNPN and CDR2 is SVGIG (reference sequence). V was trimmed by 0 bases and J by 11 bases, leaving 14 bases between them. The CDR3 length is 12 residues.